These 14 T cell receptor beta chains originate from one sample sequenced in a study of CD8+CD57+ T cells in acquired aplastic anemia. Genomic DNA templated the TCR beta VDJ and CDR3 profiling. TCRdb reanalysed the reads using MiXCR and keeps one entry per CDR3 protein. The table records roughly 38,000 distinct CDR3 sequences, 75% to 85% of them present only once. The sample comprised sorted CD4+, CD8+, or CD8+CD57+ T cells (not recorded which) from PBMCs. Receptors were obtained from a human donor in good health, serving as a control.

Here the CDR3 reads CASSLGAGLVGGEQYF. In DNA form, the CDR3 reads TGCGCCAGCAGCTTGGGGGCAGGCTTGGTCGGTGGCGAGCAGTACTTC. V gene TRBV5-1 combines with J gene TRBJ2-7; D is undetermined. The CDR3 is 16 amino acids. The V end lost 0 bases, the J end lost 6 bases, and 19 bases lay between the germline ends. In germline, CDR1 is SGHRS, CDR2 YFSETQ.

The V gene is TRBV15, the J gene TRBJ2-1; D unresolved. The CDR3 contains 14 residues. V lost 2 bases to trimming and J lost 1 base, with 6 bases between them. Germline-derived CDR1 and CDR2 are LNHNV and YYDKDF (reference sequence). The CDR3, as DNA: TGTGCCACCAGCAGACGGCGTTCCTACAATGAGCAGTTCTTC. Protein product: CATSRRRSYNEQFF.

The chain recombines TRBV19 with TRBJ2-2, with 8 bases aligning to TRBD1. Germline lookup yields CDR1 LNHDA and CDR2 SQIVND (reference sequence). Unmatched junction bases numbered 7, after V lost 10 bases and J lost 0 bases. The CDR3 has 15 amino acids. The DNA for the CDR3 is TGTGCCACCAACACGGACAGGGCGAACACCGGGGAGCTGTTTTTT. Translated: CATNTDRANTGELFF.

In DNA, the CDR3 is TGTGCCAGTAGTATATCGCGGTCCTACAATGAGCAGTTCTTC. It yields the protein CASSISRSYNEQFF. The chain employs TRBV19 and TRBJ2-1, with unresolved D. Germline CDR1 is LNHDA and CDR2 is SQIVND (reference sequence). V was clipped by 2 bases and J by 1 base, with 6 bases between them. The CDR3 loop spans 14 amino acids. The full variable domain, rest sourced from reference TRBV19 and TRBJ2-1, is DGGITQSPKYLFRKEGQNVTLSCEQNLNHDAMYWYRQDPGQGLRLIYYSQIVNDFQKGDIAEGYSVSREKKESFPLTVTSAQKNPTAFYLCASSISRSYNEQFFGPGTRLTVL.

A note on this clonotype: Germline is not matched at one junction end, which may reflect a read error. V usage is TRBV25-1 and J usage is TRBJ1-2; D might be TRBD1 (6 bases). Germline CDR1 MGHDK, CDR2 SYGVNS. This CDR3 has 13 amino acids. The CDR3 region is CASRDSRPYGCTF. CDR3 in DNA: TGTGCCAGCAGGGACAGCCGACCCTATGGCTGCACCTTC.

This chain uses TRBV14 with TRBJ2-5; TRBD2 aligns across 9 bases. This CDR3 region has 13 residues. V shed 1 base and J 9 bases; nucleotides not matched to a gene: 3. Germline CDR1 reads SGHDN; CDR2 reads FVKESK. As DNA, the CDR3 is TGTGCCAGCAGCCAAGGACTAGCGGAGGCCCAGTACTTC. This codes for CASSQGLAEAQYF.

The chain uses TRBV7-2 and TRBJ2-3, with a possible D match to TRBD2 (6 bases). The length of the CDR3 is 14 residues. V was clipped by 3 bases and J by 2 bases, with 9 bases between them. Looked up from germline, CDR1 is SGHTA and CDR2 is FQGNSA. The CDR3 region is CASSLKDYTDTQYF. The DNA for the CDR3 is TGTGCCAGCAGCTTGAAGGACTACACAGATACGCAGTATTTT.

V gene TRBV20-1 combines with J gene TRBJ1-1; TRBD1 matches 7 bases. The CDR3 extends over 14 amino acids. J was trimmed by 4 bases and V by 6 bases; bases with no gene match: 11. Germline V gene data show CDR1 as DFQATT and CDR2 as SNEGSKA (reference sequence). As DNA, the CDR3 is TGCAGTGCCCGCCTCGGACAGGCCAGCACTGAAGCTTTCTTT. Translation gives CSARLGQASTEAFF.

The gene calls are TRBV9 and TRBJ2-3; D might be TRBD2 (7 bases). This CDR3 is 14 amino acids long. Germline CDR1 SGDLS, CDR2 YYNGEE. Trimming stripped 3 bases from V and 6 bases from J, with 14 bases between. CDR3 in amino acids: CASSEGGELDTQYF. Here the CDR3 DNA reads TGTGCCAGCAGCGAGGGGGGGGAGTTGGATACGCAGTATTTT.

This sequence joins TRBV29-1 and TRBJ1-4, with 9 nucleotides matching TRBD1. The CDR3 loop spans 15 amino acids. Germline CDR1 is SQVTM and CDR2 is ANQGSEA. V shed 0 bases and J 5 bases; nucleotides not matched to a gene: 4. CDR3 coding DNA: TGCAGCGTTGAAGATCTCGGACAGGGGAATGAAAAACTGTTTTTT. Translated: CSVEDLGQGNEKLFF.

This clonotype is labeled medium-sized. This chain uses TRBV2 with TRBJ2-5; D is undetermined. V was pared by 3 bases and J by 3 bases, with 8 bases between. The germline CDR1 and CDR2 sequences are SNHLY and FYNNEI. This CDR3 is 13 amino acids long. The CDR3 loop is CASSETRKETQYF. The CDR3 nucleotides read TGTGCCAGCAGTGAGACCAGAAAAGAGACCCAGTACTTC.

The chain carries TRBV27 and TRBJ1-6, with a possible D match to TRBD1 (6 bases). This CDR3 has 16 amino acids. Trimming removed 10 bases at V and 13 bases at J, with 29 bases between. Germline CDR1 MNHEY, CDR2 SMNVEV (reference sequence). The CDR3 nucleotides read TGTGCCACTAGTTGGGGGGGCAGAAATACACAGGATCCCCTCCACTTT. Translated, it gives CATSWGGRNTQDPLHF.

This sequence joins TRBV9 and TRBJ1-1; a weak D match, TRBD1 (6 bases). The germline V gene has CDR1 SGDLS and CDR2 YYNGEE. The CDR3 is 13 residues long. V lost 5 bases to trimming and J lost 7 bases, with 15 bases between them. CDR3 in amino acids: CASSDMTGGEAFF. CDR3 nucleotides: TGTGCCAGCAGTGACATGACAGGTGGTGAAGCTTTCTTT.

This clonotype was observed many times. The genes are TRBV18 and TRBJ2-1, with 8 positions matching TRBD2. This CDR3 has 15 amino acids. Germline V lookup: CDR1 KGHSH, CDR2 LQKENI. With 4 bases clipped from V and 4 bases from J, the junction kept 6 bases outside the gene matches. CDR3 residues: CASSLGLASYNEQFF. CDR3 nucleotide sequence: TGTGCCAGCTCACTCGGACTAGCATCGTACAATGAGCAGTTCTTC.